Below are 18 T cell receptor beta chains sequenced from a single sample in a study of blood T cell repertoires in COVID-19. The assay was immunoSEQ multiplex PCR, and TCRdb's table has in-frame clones only and misses some. The table includes under 200,000 clones, over 80% detected once. Specimen: peripheral blood. The receptors shown here come from a woman between 35 and 50 years old with acute or convalescent COVID-19.

The chain employs TRBV5-1 and TRBJ2-1; weak D call: TRBD1 (5 bases). This CDR3 is 15 amino acids long. Trimming pared 0 bases from V and 4 bases from J, leaving 11 bases between. Germline values: CDR1 SGHRS, CDR2 YFSETQ. CDR3 sequence (DNA): TGCGCCAGCAGCTTGGCCCCCCAGGGATACAATGAGCAGTTCTTC. Protein sequence: CASSLAPQGYNEQFF.

This clone has a single count. V usage is TRBV7-9 and J usage is TRBJ1-1; 7 bases are shared with TRBD1. This CDR3 spans 14 amino acids. The V gene's germline CDR1 is SEHNR and CDR2 FQNEAQ (reference sequence). Trimming removed 5 bases from V and 5 bases from J; junction bases left unmatched: 8. DNA for the CDR3: TGTGCCAGCAGCGGAACGGCAGGGGGAACTGAAGCTTTCTTT. Translating it yields CASSGTAGGTEAFF.

The CDR3 region is CASSPGQGPVYEQFF. In nucleotides, the CDR3 is TGTGCCAGCAGCCCAGGACAGGGCCCAGTATATGAGCAGTTCTTC. The rearrangement links TRBV7-7 to TRBJ2-1; the match to TRBD1 covers 8 bases. Germline V gene lookup returns CDR1 SSHAT and CDR2 FNYEAQ (reference sequence). Germline trimming cut 5 bases from V and 8 bases from J; bases unmatched to any gene: 11. The CDR3 totals 15 residues.

This chain uses TRBV6-5 with TRBJ1-5; D not certain. This CDR3 comprises 13 residues. V was shortened by 7 bases and J by 0 bases, with 7 bases between the two germline ends. Germline assignment: CDR1 MNHEY and CDR2 SVGAGI. CDR3 nucleotides: TGTGCCAGCACACAGAATAGCAATCAGCCCCAGCATTTT. It codes for CASTQNSNQPQHF.

The rearrangement joins TRBV5-4 to TRBJ2-2, with 7 positions matching TRBD2. V shed 10 bases and J 6 bases; nucleotides not matched to a gene: 6. This CDR3 is built from 12 residues. Germline lookup yields CDR1 SGHNT and CDR2 YYREEE (reference sequence). The CDR3 sequence: CAAMGGAGELFF. The CDR3 bases are TGTGCCGCCATGGGGGGGGCCGGGGAGCTGTTTTTT.

The chain uses TRBV4-1 and TRBJ1-2; 9 bases agree with TRBD1. The CDR3 spans 14 residues. Per the germline V gene, CDR1 is MGHRA and CDR2 is YSYEKL. V shed 6 bases and J 2 bases; nucleotides not matched to a gene: 4. The CDR3 DNA sequence: TGCGCCAGCAGGACCGGGACAGGGAACTATGGCTACACCTTC. The encoded protein is CASRTGTGNYGYTF.

This chain links TRBV12-5 with TRBJ2-5, with 9 bases matching TRBD1. The germline V gene has CDR1 LGHNT and CDR2 FRNRAP. With V trimmed by 5 bases and J by 5 bases, 6 bases remained unmatched. The CDR3 contains 14 residues. The DNA of the CDR3 is TGTGCTAGTGGTACAGGGGGCGCAGGGGAGACCCAGTACTTC. It encodes CASGTGGAGETQYF.

The chain recombines TRBV28 with TRBJ2-3; D might be TRBD1 (5 bases). CDR1 is MDHEN, CDR2 SYDVKM, per germline. The V end lost 7 bases, the J end lost 4 bases, and 12 bases lay between the germline ends. The CDR3 covers 13 residues. Here the CDR3 reads CASTQGDADTQYF. The CDR3 DNA sequence: TGTGCCAGCACGCAGGGTGACGCAGATACGCAGTATTTT.

This clone was detected only once. The chain employs TRBV27 and TRBJ2-5; tentatively, D is TRBD1 (8 bases). Per germline, CDR1 MNHEY and CDR2 SMNVEV (reference sequence). CDR3 length: 15 residues. The ends were cut back, 0 bases at V and 7 bases at J, with 15 bases in the middle. This CDR3 reads CASSLSNRGGATQYF. The DNA of the CDR3 is TGTGCCAGCAGTTTATCGAACAGGGGGGGTGCGACCCAGTACTTC.

The chain couples TRBV21-1 to TRBJ2-3; no check of the table's D call, TRBD2, against the DNA was made. TRBV21-1 is shown as a pseudogene. This CDR3 has 15 residues. This chain's CDR3 is CASSKSSGRKDTQYF. Written as DNA, the CDR3 is TGTGCCAGCAGCAAGTCTAGCGGGAGAAAAGATACGCAGTATTTT.

This clone was counted between two and nine times. The genes are TRBV24-1 and TRBJ2-3, with D perhaps matching TRBD2 (6 bases). The germline V and J ends were trimmed by 0 bases and 4 bases, with 13 bases remaining between them. CDR1 is KGHDR and CDR2 is SFDVKD in the germline V gene. This CDR3 contains 16 residues. The CDR3 spells CATSDLQRGGPDTQYF. Here the CDR3 DNA reads TGTGCCACCAGTGATTTGCAGAGGGGAGGACCAGATACGCAGTATTTT.

The gene calls are TRBV5-5 and TRBJ2-5, with 10 bases that match TRBD1. Germline V gives CDR1 SGHKS, CDR2 YYEKEE (reference sequence). The junction had 6 bases not matched to a gene; V was cut back by 4 bases and J by 3 bases. The CDR3 runs to 15 residues. In DNA, the CDR3 is TGTGCCAGCAGCCGTTCCGGGACAGGGGAAGAGACCCAGTACTTC. Its protein product is CASSRSGTGEETQYF.

This clone was detected only a few times. J is TRBJ2-4 and V is TRBV5-1; 13 nucleotides agree with TRBD2. V lost 4 bases to trimming and J lost 8 bases; unmatched junction nucleotides: 24. This CDR3 region has 21 residues. Germline V gene data show CDR1 as SGHRS and CDR2 as YFSETQ. The CDR3 bases are TGCGCCAGCAGCCCTAGAGCTACTAGCGGGAGGGCCTCCTCGGAGTTTGACATTCAGTACTTC. This gives the protein CASSPRATSGRASSEFDIQYF. Drawing the rest from reference TRBV5-1 and TRBJ2-4, the complete variable domain is KAGVTQTPRYLIKTRGQQVTLSCSPISGHRSVSWYQQTPGQGLQFLFEYFSETQRNKGNFPGRFSGRQFSNSRSEMNVSTLELGDSALYLCASSPRATSGRASSEFDIQYFGAGTRLSVL.

In this sample, this clone turned up a few times. The V gene is TRBV25-1, the J gene TRBJ2-3; D unclear. This CDR3 is built from 12 residues. Trimming removed 10 bases at V and 6 bases at J, with 14 bases between. Per germline, CDR1 MGHDK and CDR2 SYGVNS. CDR3 DNA sequence: TGTGCCACTAGTTTCACCGCGGATACGCAGTATTTT. It specifies CATSFTADTQYF.

This chain joins TRBV28 and TRBJ1-5, with unresolved D. V lost 7 bases to trimming and J lost 0 bases, with 13 bases between them. The CDR3 is made up of 15 amino acids. The V gene's germline CDR1 is MDHEN and CDR2 SYDVKM. The CDR3 DNA is TGTGCCAGCACAGCGGCAGGCTATAGCAATCAGCCCCAGCATTTT. Translated, it gives CASTAAGYSNQPQHF.

The chain joins TRBV5-8 to TRBJ1-5; tentative D call: TRBD1 (5 bases). Germline lookup yields CDR1 SGHTS and CDR2 YDEGEE. This CDR3 spans 14 amino acids. Trimming removed 7 bases at V and 4 bases at J, with 15 bases between. Here the CDR3 DNA reads TGTGCCAGCGGGAGGTCGGACATAAATCAGCCCCAGCATTTT. This gives the protein CASGRSDINQPQHF.

The gene calls are TRBV28 and TRBJ2-3; 12 bases align to TRBD2. The CDR3 sequence is 15 residues long. Germline V gene sequence: CDR1 MDHEN, CDR2 SYDVKM. Trimming at V came to 4 bases and at J to 8 bases, leaving 7 bases not matched to a gene. In DNA form, the CDR3 reads TGTGCCAGCAGTTCAAGCGGGACTAGCGGGTTTACGCAGTATTTT. This codes for CASSSSGTSGFTQYF.

The chain has TRBV5-1 and TRBJ2-2; 10 nucleotides line up with TRBD2. The CDR3 has 17 amino acids. CDR1 SGHRS and CDR2 YFSETQ come from the germline V gene. Trimming cost V 4 bases and J 6 bases; bases outside gene matches: 12. Written as DNA, the CDR3 is TGCGCCAGCAGCACCCCGGAAGCGGGGGGGCCGGCCGGGGAGCTGTTTTTT. It encodes CASSTPEAGGPAGELFF. Drawing the rest from reference TRBV5-1 and TRBJ2-2, the complete variable domain is KAGVTQTPRYLIKTRGQQVTLSCSPISGHRSVSWYQQTPGQGLQFLFEYFSETQRNKGNFPGRFSGRQFSNSRSEMNVSTLELGDSALYLCASSTPEAGGPAGELFFGEGSRLTVL.